One T cell receptor (beta chain) is described in this entry. What it recognizes is unknown. These data belong to a study of cytomegalovirus exposure and HLA in healthy donors. Study-level results: According to a later analysis, most TCR beta chains associated with CMV appeared HLA-restricted.

Looked up from germline, CDR1 is ENHRY and CDR2 is SYGVKD. V was pared by 2 bases and J by 5 bases, with 5 bases of the junction left unmatched. The CDR3 length is 17 residues. PCR was performed using 60 Vbeta and 13 Jbeta primers. Sequenced by immunoSEQ multiplex PCR; TCRdb stores in-frame clones only, minus some. The repertoire consists of around 170,000 clones, with over 65% occurring once and the leading ten covering over 2%. This rearrangement joins TRBV10-3 to TRBJ2-1; the match to TRBD2 covers 14 bases. The receptor was isolated from a man aged 60 to 69 in good health and CMV-seronegative. Sequenced: PBMCs. Here the CDR3 DNA reads TGTGCCATCAGTGAGCCCGGACTAGCGGGAGGACACAATGAGCAGTTCTTC. Encoded protein: CAISEPGLAGGHNEQFF.